These 5 T cell receptor beta chains share one sample of origin, sequenced in a study of CXCR3-negative and CXCR3-positive naive CD8 T cells. The libraries of TRB cDNA were prepared using 5' RACE with UMI labels. TCRdb reworked the 5' RACE reads into one entry per CDR3 protein, no DNA. This sample's table has about 43,000 distinct CDR3 sequences. Input material: memory CD8+ T cells from blood. The receptors come from a human donor in good health. Some clones in this sample may be carry-over from other donors' samples.

This chain's CDR3 is CSARGASGELFF. The chain couples TRBV20-1 to TRBJ2-2; the D call from TCRdb, TRBD2, cannot be confirmed without DNA. The CDR3 loop spans 12 amino acids. Germline V gene data show CDR1 as DFQATT and CDR2 as SNEGSKA (reference sequence).

The gene calls are TRBV6-2 or TRBV6-3 and TRBJ2-7. The length of the CDR3 is 13 residues. Per the germline V gene, CDR1 is MNHEY and CDR2 is SVGEGT. CDR3 protein: CASSYDSSYEQYF.

The chain carries TRBV5-1 and TRBJ1-4. Germline V lookup: CDR1 SGHRS, CDR2 YFSETQ. CDR3 size: 17 residues. CDR3 residues: CASSLPGEEATNEKLFF.

The chain links TRBV29-1 to TRBJ2-7; the D call of TRBD1 rests on TCRdb alone, since no DNA is present to check it. This CDR3 is built from 13 residues. Per the germline V gene, CDR1 is SQVTM and CDR2 is ANQGSEA. This chain's CDR3 is CSVVGGGFGEQYF.

This clonotype counts as medium-sized by frequency. The chain uses TRBV20-1 and TRBJ1-2. The germline CDR1 and CDR2 sequences are DFQATT and SNEGSKA (reference sequence). The CDR3 runs 17 residues. CDR3: CSARGVRPKEHNYGYTF.